Listed here is a single T cell receptor beta chain. What it binds is unknown. Trimming cost V 4 bases and J 13 bases, with 15 bases left between them. From germline, CDR1 is SGDLS and CDR2 YYNGEE. The CDR3 has 13 amino acids. The source of the sample is a study of CD8+ T cells in alopecia areata. Looking at the study overall: The study gave tofacitinib for 6 to 18 months, then 6 months off drug. Study-wide results and limits: Both scalp clonality and the expanded CD8+ clones among the top 100 showed a significant decrease with tofacitinib.

Treatment in this sample: oral pan-JAK inhibitor, 5-10 mg twice daily. Sampling of alopecia areata patients yielded lesional scalp punch biopsies as well as peripheral blood. Sequencing used cDNA as its template, made by extracting RNA and reverse transcribing it. Libraries were prepared by immunoSEQ multiplex PCR; TCRdb keeps only in-frame clonotypes and omits some of them. The data show more than 200,000 clones, with around 65% seen just once and 4% to 4.5% held by the top ten. The TCR comes from a human donor with alopecia areata. This sequence joins TRBV9 and TRBJ1-6, with D unclear. Sequenced material: CD4+ T cells sorted from blood, taken at week 4, from a patient treated with tofacitinib. The CDR3 nucleotides read TGTGCCAGCAGCAGCGTTACCCCTCCCCCCCTCCACTTT. Amino acids: CASSSVTPPPLHF.